This T cell receptor beta chain emerged from a study of blood T cell repertoires in COVID-19. Some clones are missing from TCRdb's copy, which holds only in-frame ones; the method was immunoSEQ multiplex PCR. Here the sample spans 150,000 to 180,000 clones, about 79% being singletons. The receptor comes from a woman between 45 and 65 years old with acute or convalescent COVID-19. The sample was peripheral blood.

This chain's CDR3 is CASWGQHGYTF. Here the CDR3 DNA reads TGTGCCAGCTGGGGACAGCATGGCTACACCTTC. The chain links TRBV2 to TRBJ1-2, with TRBD1 matching over 7 bases. CDR3 length equals 11 residues. J lost 6 bases, V lost 8 bases, and 3 bases had no gene match. Germline V gives CDR1 SNHLY, CDR2 FYNNEI.